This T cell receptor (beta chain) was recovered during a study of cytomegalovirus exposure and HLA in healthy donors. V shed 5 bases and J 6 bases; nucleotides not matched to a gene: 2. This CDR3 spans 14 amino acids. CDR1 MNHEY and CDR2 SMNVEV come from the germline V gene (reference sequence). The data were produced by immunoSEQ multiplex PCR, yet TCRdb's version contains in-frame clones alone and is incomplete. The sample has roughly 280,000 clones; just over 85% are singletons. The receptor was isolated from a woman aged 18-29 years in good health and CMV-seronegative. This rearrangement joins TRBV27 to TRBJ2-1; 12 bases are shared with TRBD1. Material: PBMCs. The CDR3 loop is CASSRGQGANEQFF. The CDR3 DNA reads TGTGCCAGCAGTCGGGGACAGGGGGCCAATGAGCAGTTCTTC.